These 10 T cell receptor beta chains were sequenced from one sample in a study of T cells in Graves' hyperthyroidism and ophthalmopathy. There were TCR beta CDR3 regions amplified from RNA transcripts. TCR CDR3 regions were first amplified by RT-PCR with HTBI primers. MiXCR was run by TCRdb on the multiplex PCR reads, yielding one entry per CDR3 protein. The data show 200,000 to 250,000 distinct CDR3 sequences, with about 18% seen just once and approximately 40% held by the top ten. Source material: blood. The source is a man aged 40-49 years with Graves' hyperthyroidism.

This clonotype has at least ten counts. This chain's CDR3 is CASSADRERGYTF. The CDR3 nucleotides are TGTGCCAGCAGTGCCGACAGGGAGAGGGGCTACACCTTC. This chain links TRBV25-1 with TRBJ1-2, with TRBD1 matching over 7 bases. The V segment lost 4 bases and the J segment 8 bases; nucleotides outside the gene matches: 7. In germline, CDR1 is MGHDK, CDR2 SYGVNS. This CDR3 contains 13 residues.

The chain uses TRBV7-2 and TRBJ2-3, with 8 bases matching TRBD2. This CDR3 has 16 residues. Losses at the gene ends were 1 base for V and 4 bases for J; bases not matched to a gene: 7. Germline V gene sequence: CDR1 SGHTA, CDR2 FQGNSA. Written as DNA, the CDR3 is TGTGCCAGCAGCTTAGTGACGGGGGGACTAGCAGATACGCAGTATTTT. The encoded protein is CASSLVTGGLADTQYF. Supplemented by reference TRBV7-2 and TRBJ2-3, the full variable domain reads GAGVSQSPSNKVTEKGKDVELRCDPISGHTALYWYRQSLGQGLEFLIYFQGNSAPDKSGLPSDRFSAERTGGSVSTLTIQRTQQEDSAVYLCASSLVTGGLADTQYFGPGTRLTVL.

The chain carries TRBV19 and TRBJ1-5; 9 bases fit TRBD1. CDR3 length: 15 amino acids. Germline trimming cut 6 bases from V and 6 bases from J; bases unmatched to any gene: 9. The germline gives CDR1 LNHDA, CDR2 SQIVND (reference sequence). CDR3 in DNA: TGTGCCAGTAGCCGCGGGACAGGGCATTTTCAGCCCCAGCATTTT. This codes for CASSRGTGHFQPQHF.

In its sample, this clonotype was seen many times. This chain connects TRBV5-1 to TRBJ2-7, with D possibly TRBD2 on 7 matching bases. This CDR3 has 14 amino acids. V dropped 0 bases and J dropped 8 bases, with 15 bases sitting between them. Germline CDR1 is SGHRS and CDR2 is YFSETQ. CDR3 in amino acids: CASSLAGGTTKQYF. The DNA of the CDR3 is TGCGCCAGCAGCTTGGCGGGGGGCACCACCAAGCAGTACTTC.

V usage is TRBV3-1 and J usage is TRBJ1-3, with D unclear. V was clipped by 4 bases and J by 4 bases, with 8 bases between them. The germline V gene has CDR1 LGHDT and CDR2 YNNKEL (reference sequence). The CDR3 is made up of 13 amino acids. The CDR3 here is CASSRASGNTIYF. The CDR3 DNA follows: TGTGCCAGCAGCCGGGCTTCGGGAAACACCATATATTTT.

The gene calls are TRBV6-2 or TRBV6-3 and TRBJ2-1; D is ambiguous. The CDR3 covers 14 residues. In germline, CDR1 is MNHEY, CDR2 SVGEGT. V lost 7 bases, J lost 0 bases, and 10 bases lay in between. Written as DNA, the CDR3 is TGTGCCAGCATAAAACAAAGCTCCTACAATGAGCAGTTCTTC. As protein: CASIKQSSYNEQFF.

This clonotype was picked up a small number of times. V usage is TRBV3-2 and J usage is TRBJ1-1; the D segment call TRBD1 is taken from the table without a DNA check. TRBV3-2 corresponds to a pseudogene. The CDR3 runs to 15 residues. CDR3 amino acids: CASSPQYTGDTEAFF. CDR3 in DNA: TGTGCCAGCAGCCCCCAGTATACCGGGGACACTGAAGCTTTCTTT.

This clonotype was counted at least ten times. V usage is TRBV20-1 and J usage is TRBJ2-5; weak D call: TRBD2 (7 bases). The CDR3 consists of 14 residues. Looked up from germline, CDR1 is DFQATT and CDR2 is SNEGSKA (reference sequence). V shed 6 bases and J shed 0 bases, with 14 bases lying between them. The CDR3 loop reads CSARGGPYQETQYF. The CDR3 region has the DNA TGCAGTGCCCGCGGGGGCCCGTACCAAGAGACCCAGTACTTC.

The chain employs TRBV20-1 and TRBJ1-4, with D possibly TRBD1 on 6 matching bases. The CDR3 length is 16 residues. Per germline, CDR1 DFQATT and CDR2 SNEGSKA (reference sequence). V lost 0 bases and J 4 bases, leaving 15 bases between the germline ends. CDR3 nucleotides: TGCAGTGCTAGAGATATAGAGACAGGACTTAATGAAAAACTGTTTTTT. This sequence encodes CSARDIETGLNEKLFF.

This clonotype was picked up many times. The chain employs TRBV10-3 and TRBJ1-3; no firm D call. CDR3 length equals 13 residues. Per the germline V gene, CDR1 is ENHRY and CDR2 is SYGVKD. Trimming cost V 3 bases and J 6 bases, with 9 bases left between them. CDR3 sequence (DNA): TGTGCCATCAGTGAAGGCGGAGTAAACACCATATATTTT. Translating it yields CAISEGGVNTIYF.